Presented here are 31 T cell receptor beta chains from one specimen sequenced in a study of identical twins. Via MiXCR, TCRdb re-called the 5' RACE reads, giving one row per CDR3 protein. The table shows hundreds of thousands of distinct CDR3 sequences, with roughly an eighth occurring only once. These same records also appear under a second study, on yellow fever vaccine responses in identical twins.

Sequences were obtained from PBMCs. The receptors come from a woman under 30 in good health.

This clonotype has a count of ten or more. This chain joins TRBV12-3 or TRBV12-4 and TRBJ1-5; D may be TRBD1 (6 bases). V was shortened by 2 bases and J by 6 bases, with 11 bases between the two germline ends. CDR3 size: 14 residues. The CDR3 protein is CASSLKGGGQPQHF. The CDR3 nucleotides are TGTGCCAGCAGTTTAAAGGGGGGCGGTCAGCCCCAGCATTTT.

This clonotype came up a few times. The genes are TRBV2 and TRBJ1-5; 7 positions agree with TRBD1. The V gene's germline CDR1 is SNHLY and CDR2 FYNNEI. With 7 bases clipped from V and 7 bases from J, the junction kept 13 bases outside the gene matches. The CDR3 loop spans 15 amino acids. The CDR3 is CASTEGWQGGQPQHF. The CDR3 nucleotides read TGTGCCAGCACCGAGGGGTGGCAGGGGGGACAGCCCCAGCATTTT.

The gene calls are TRBV12-3 or TRBV12-4 and TRBJ2-1, with 10 bases fitting TRBD2. The CDR3 is 16 amino acids. J lost 6 bases, V lost 2 bases, and 7 bases had no gene match. CDR3 loop: CASSLHPLAGVNEQFF. Here the CDR3 DNA reads TGTGCCAGCAGTTTACACCCCCTAGCGGGAGTCAATGAGCAGTTCTTC.

This chain uses TRBV15 with TRBJ2-7; possibly TRBD1 or TRBD2 for D (5 bases each). Per germline, CDR1 LNHNV and CDR2 YYDKDF (reference sequence). The length of the CDR3 is 15 residues. Trimming shortened V by 5 bases and J by 7 bases, and 21 bases separated the two germline ends. The CDR3: CATSPMPGPLDEQYV. In DNA form, the CDR3 reads TGTGCCACCAGCCCAATGCCGGGACCCCTGGATGAGCAGTACGTC.

The CDR3 DNA reads TGTGCCAGCAGTTTTCATCAAGCGGGGAACCAAGAGACCCAGTACTTC. This codes for CASSFHQAGNQETQYF. The gene calls are TRBV12-3 or TRBV12-4 and TRBJ2-5; TRBD2 agrees at 7 bases. J was trimmed by 0 bases and V by 3 bases; bases with no gene match: 7. This CDR3 has 16 residues.

This clonotype was observed a few times. The J gene is TRBJ1-1, the V gene TRBV20-1, with a tentative D call TRBD1 (5 bases). The V gene lost 0 bases and the J gene lost 8 bases, with 16 bases spanning the gap. The V gene's germline CDR1 is DFQATT and CDR2 SNEGSKA (reference sequence). This CDR3 has 14 residues. CDR3 residues: CSARDSGAAEEAFF. In DNA form, the CDR3 reads TGCAGTGCTAGAGACTCCGGGGCAGCAGAAGAAGCTTTCTTT.

The genes are TRBV7-9 and TRBJ1-1; 8 bases fit TRBD1. Germline-derived CDR1 and CDR2 are SEHNR and FQNEAQ (reference sequence). The CDR3 extends over 16 amino acids. V lost 1 base, J lost 3 bases, and 7 bases stayed unmatched. The CDR3 bases are TGTGCCAGCAGCTTAGGAACAGGGGGGTGGGACACTGAAGCTTTCTTT. It translates to CASSLGTGGWDTEAFF.

The genes are TRBV7-3 and TRBJ2-1; 8 positions agree with TRBD1. V gave up 5 bases and J gave up 9 bases; unmatched junction bases: 12. In germline, CDR1 is SGHTA, CDR2 FQGTGA. The length of the CDR3 is 15 residues. The CDR3 loop is CASSRETGGGSEQFF. CDR3 sequence (DNA): TGTGCCAGCAGCCGTGAAACAGGGGGTGGGAGTGAGCAGTTCTTC.

The gene calls are TRBV4-1 and TRBJ2-4; 10 bases are a match to TRBD2. This CDR3 comprises 19 residues. Germline trimming cut 0 bases from V and 0 bases from J; bases unmatched to any gene: 8. From germline, CDR1 is MGHRA and CDR2 YSYEKL. Here the CDR3 DNA reads TGCGCCAGCAGCCAAGATTTCCTAGCGGGAGTAGTAGCCAAAAACATTCAGTACTTC. Translated, it gives CASSQDFLAGVVAKNIQYF.

The chain links TRBV20-1 to TRBJ2-6; TRBD2 agrees at 8 bases. This CDR3 region has 14 residues. The J segment lost 4 bases and the V segment lost 6 bases, leaving 5 bases of the junction unmatched. The germline CDR1 and CDR2 sequences are DFQATT and SNEGSKA (reference sequence). The CDR3 DNA sequence: TGCAGTGCCGCAGCGGGGGAAGGGGCCAACGTCCTGACTTTC. This translates into CSAAAGEGANVLTF.

The rearrangement joins TRBV29-1 to TRBJ2-3; D gene unclear. The CDR3 sequence is 14 residues long. V lost 1 base and J lost 2, with 10 bases in between. Per germline, CDR1 SQVTM and CDR2 ANQGSEA. The CDR3 DNA sequence: TGCAGCGTTGAAGCCTCGTTATCCACAGATACGCAGTATTTT. Translation: CSVEASLSTDTQYF.

The chain has TRBV10-3 and TRBJ2-5; possibly TRBD2 for D (5 bases). With 6 bases removed from V and 5 bases from J, the gap between germline ends came to 13 bases. The CDR3 is 13 residues long. Germline lookup yields CDR1 ENHRY and CDR2 SYGVKD. CDR3 in DNA: TGTGCCATCAGGGAAGGCGGGCAGGAGACCCAGTACTTC. Its protein is CAIREGGQETQYF.

This clonotype has a handful of counts. The chain uses TRBV6-2 or TRBV6-3 and TRBJ2-7; D gene uncertain. Looked up from germline, CDR1 is MNHEY and CDR2 is SVGEGT. Trimming removed 10 bases at V and 2 bases at J, with 15 bases between. This CDR3 comprises 13 residues. This CDR3 is CATSTRVAYEQYV. CDR3 bases: TGTGCCACCTCAACTCGCGTGGCCTACGAGCAGTACGTC.

This chain joins TRBV24-1 and TRBJ2-3, with TRBD2 identical over 9 bases. The CDR3 contains 15 residues. Per the germline V gene, CDR1 is KGHDR and CDR2 is SFDVKD. J lost 5 bases, V lost 1 base, and 3 bases had no gene match. The CDR3 reads CATSDFAGGGDTQYF. Here the CDR3 DNA reads TGTGCCACCAGTGATTTTGCGGGAGGGGGAGATACGCAGTATTTT.

This clonotype was observed at least ten times. This chain joins TRBV29-1 and TRBJ2-1; maybe TRBD1 (5 bases). Trimming shortened V by 6 bases and J by 8 bases, and 14 bases separated the two germline ends. The V gene's germline CDR1 is SQVTM and CDR2 ANQGSEA. The CDR3 consists of 12 residues. The CDR3 sequence: CSVGPGFDEQFF. CDR3 sequence (DNA): TGCAGCGTGGGCCCAGGGTTTGATGAGCAGTTCTTC.

The rearrangement joins TRBV29-1 to TRBJ2-2; unclear D gene. The CDR3 is 13 amino acids. Germline V gene lookup returns CDR1 SQVTM and CDR2 ANQGSEA. The V and J ends lost 6 bases and 0 bases respectively, with 8 bases between them. CDR3 coding DNA: TGCAGCGTCGCCTTTCCGAACACCGGGGAGCTGTTTTTT. It encodes CSVAFPNTGELFF.

The chain has TRBV7-9 and TRBJ1-2; possible D gene TRBD1, 5 bases. Trimming took 5 bases from V and 2 from J, leaving 12 bases between them. The CDR3 runs to 14 residues. Germline V gene lookup returns CDR1 SEHNR and CDR2 FQNEAQ (reference sequence). The CDR3 is CASSPRVGNYGYTF. CDR3 nucleotides: TGTGCCAGCAGCCCCAGGGTTGGGAACTATGGCTACACCTTC.

This clonotype was seen many times. The J gene is TRBJ2-5, the V gene TRBV25-1; possibly TRBD1 for D (5 bases). Germline V gene data show CDR1 as MGHDK and CDR2 as SYGVNS. Trimming removed 1 base at V and 5 bases at J, with 14 bases between. This CDR3 region has 15 residues. The CDR3 DNA sequence: TGTGCCAGCAGTGAATCCAACCAGGCAGGGGAGACCCAGTACTTC. It is translated as CASSESNQAGETQYF.

The chain uses TRBV24-1 and TRBJ2-3, with TRBD2 matching over 8 bases. Germline loops: CDR1 KGHDR, CDR2 SFDVKD. J was trimmed by 2 bases and V by 4 bases; bases with no gene match: 7. The CDR3 length is 16 residues. The CDR3: CATSDLAGLTTDTQYF. For the CDR3, the DNA is TGTGCCACCAGTGACTTAGCGGGGCTCACCACAGATACGCAGTATTTT.

This clonotype showed up many times. The genes are TRBV4-1 and TRBJ1-2; D is unresolved. Trimming removed 4 bases at V and 8 bases at J, with 20 bases between. This CDR3 comprises 15 residues. Germline CDR1 is MGHRA and CDR2 is YSYEKL. The CDR3 loop is CASSLSGSLKGGYTF. CDR3 coding DNA: TGCGCCAGCAGCCTCAGTGGGTCCCTTAAAGGGGGCTACACCTTC.

The CDR3 coding sequence is TGTGCCAGCAGCGTTTTCGGGTCTACTCGGGAGCTGTTTTTT. It encodes CASSVFGSTRELFF. The rearrangement joins TRBV9 to TRBJ2-2; D gene uncertain. This CDR3 has 14 residues. The germline V and J ends were trimmed by 2 bases and 9 bases, with 14 bases remaining between them. Per germline, CDR1 SGDLS and CDR2 YYNGEE.

This clonotype has just a few counts. The DNA for the CDR3 is TGCGCCAGCAGCCCTGTGCCAGGGAATTACGAGCAGTACTTC. This translates into CASSPVPGNYEQYF. The J gene is TRBJ2-7, the V gene TRBV5-1, with D perhaps TRBD1 (5 bases). CDR3 size: 14 residues. The germline V gene has CDR1 SGHRS and CDR2 YFSETQ. The V gene lost 4 bases and the J gene lost 4 bases, with 15 bases spanning the gap.

The V call is TRBV12-3 or TRBV12-4, the J call TRBJ1-6; tentatively, D is TRBD1 (5 bases). This CDR3 has 14 amino acids. Trimming cost V 7 bases and J 8 bases, with 15 bases left between them. The CDR3, as DNA: TGTGCCAGCACCAGGGACCGACCTCATTCACCCCTCCACTTT. Its translation is CASTRDRPHSPLHF.

The V call is TRBV2, the J call TRBJ2-2; D unclear. Germline V gene data show CDR1 as SNHLY and CDR2 as FYNNEI. V lost 2 bases and J 0 bases, leaving 10 bases between the germline ends. The CDR3 consists of 16 residues. The chain's CDR3 is CASSEYTFANTGELFF. CDR3 coding DNA: TGTGCCAGCAGTGAATATACGTTCGCGAACACCGGGGAGCTGTTTTTT.

V is TRBV7-8 and J is TRBJ2-2, with 7 nucleotides matching TRBD2. There are 16 residues in the CDR3. V lost 5 bases and J lost 6; bases outside the gene matches: 12. Germline CDR1 is SGHVS and CDR2 is FQNEAQ. The CDR3 bases are TGTGCCAGCAGCCCGGCCGGGACTATATCGTCCGGGGAGCTGTTTTTT. Its protein product is CASSPAGTISSGELFF.

Here the CDR3 reads CASGKQSSYNEQFF. In DNA, the CDR3 is TGTGCCAGCGGGAAACAGAGCTCCTACAATGAGCAGTTCTTC. The chain combines TRBV9 with TRBJ2-1; D is unresolved. The CDR3 consists of 14 residues. The V gene lost 7 bases and the J gene lost 0 bases, with 11 bases spanning the gap. The germline V gene has CDR1 SGDLS and CDR2 YYNGEE.

This chain connects TRBV12-3 or TRBV12-4 to TRBJ2-7; 8 bases are a match to TRBD2. This CDR3 has 22 amino acids. Trimming at V came to 0 bases and at J to 0 bases, leaving 22 bases not matched to a gene. The CDR3 nucleotides read TGTGCCAGCAGTTTAGCGCGCGGGGGTTGGCTAGCGGGCAACGCGGCCTCCTACGAGCAGTACTTC. Translated, it gives CASSLARGGWLAGNAASYEQYF.

This clonotype was counted only a few times. This rearrangement joins TRBV6-4 to TRBJ2-2; the match to TRBD2 covers 8 bases. CDR3 length: 14 amino acids. Germline CDR1 is MRHNA and CDR2 is SNTAGT. J gave up 9 bases and V 0 bases, and 3 bases lay outside the gene matches. This CDR3 reads CASSDSGGGRELFF. CDR3 coding DNA: TGTGCCAGCAGTGACTCCGGGGGGGGCCGGGAGCTGTTTTTT.

This clonotype appeared a few times. The rearrangement uses TRBV20-1 and TRBJ2-7; a weak D match, TRBD2 (5 bases). The V end lost 3 bases, the J end lost 6 bases, and 18 bases lay between the germline ends. Germline CDR1 reads DFQATT; CDR2 reads SNEGSKA (reference sequence). The CDR3 spans 14 residues. CDR3 protein: CSASPGISGGEQYF. CDR3 nucleotides: TGCAGTGCTAGCCCCGGGATCAGCGGTGGCGAGCAGTACTTC.

This clonotype turned up a few times. V and J are TRBV7-9 and TRBJ1-1; D unclear. Germline V CDR1 and CDR2: SEHNR, FQNEAQ (reference sequence). The CDR3 is 12 residues long. Trimming removed 6 bases at V and 1 base at J, with 6 bases between. CDR3 sequence: CASSDENTEAFF. DNA for the CDR3: TGTGCCAGCAGTGACGAGAACACTGAAGCTTTCTTT.

The chain uses TRBV13 and TRBJ2-3, with 8 bases that match TRBD2. Germline V gene data show CDR1 as PRHDT and CDR2 as FYEKMQ (reference sequence). Trimming took 0 bases from V and 12 from J; bases not matched to a gene: 11. There are 15 residues in the CDR3. The CDR3 bases are TGTGCCAGCAGCTTAGGGGAGCGGGAGATTCCCCCCCAGTATTTT. As protein: CASSLGEREIPPQYF.